The clone carrying this T cell receptor beta chain has just one count. Its target is unknown. Treatment of the sample: 15 Gy SBRT to primary tumor, nephrectomy 4 weeks later. This record belongs to a study of radiation and T cells in renal cell carcinoma. CDR3 length: 13 amino acids. From germline, CDR1 is SGHVS and CDR2 FQNEAQ. Between the trimmed V and J ends, which lost 3 bases and 7 bases, there was a span of 10 bases. The table came from immunoSEQ multiplex PCR; TCRdb's copy has only in-frame clones and leaves some out. In the table there are under 5,500 clones, 50% to 65% of which are singletons. Findings and limits, study-wide: Irradiated tumors had higher TCR clonality than control tumors. Dominant CDR3 motifs occupied more repertoire in irradiated than control tumors. Tumor samples were small regions of around 0.94 g.

This chain joins TRBV7-8 and TRBJ1-5; unclear D gene. The clonotype comes from a man in his sixties with renal cell carcinoma. Sequenced material: tumor tissue, taken from a patient whose treatment included radiotherapy and nephrectomy. CDR3 DNA sequence: TGTGCCAGCAGCTTGGGTGTCATCCAGCCCCAGCATTTT. Amino acids: CASSLGVIQPQHF.